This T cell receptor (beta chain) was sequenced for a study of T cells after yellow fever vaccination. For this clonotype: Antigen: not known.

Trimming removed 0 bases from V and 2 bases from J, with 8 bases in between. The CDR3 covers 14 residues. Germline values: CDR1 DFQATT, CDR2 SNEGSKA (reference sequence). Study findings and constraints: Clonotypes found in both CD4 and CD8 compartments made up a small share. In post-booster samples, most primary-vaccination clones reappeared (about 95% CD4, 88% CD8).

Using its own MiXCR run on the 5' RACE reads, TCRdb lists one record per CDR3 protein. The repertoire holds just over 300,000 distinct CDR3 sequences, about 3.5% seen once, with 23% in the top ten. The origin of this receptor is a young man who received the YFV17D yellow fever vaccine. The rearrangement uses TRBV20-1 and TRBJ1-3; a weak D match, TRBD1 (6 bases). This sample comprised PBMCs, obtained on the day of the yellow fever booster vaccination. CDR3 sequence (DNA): TGCAGTGCTAGAGAGGGGGGCCCTGGAAACACCATATATTTT. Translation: CSAREGGPGNTIYF.